This entry lists 21 T cell receptor beta chains sequenced from one sample in a study of blood T cell repertoires in COVID-19. TCRdb's table, derived via immunoSEQ multiplex PCR, lists solely in-frame clones and lacks some. This sample has about 69,000 clones, with approximately 83% found just once. The source material was peripheral blood. These TCRs come from a man in his forties or fifties with COVID-19, enrolled during active disease.

The J gene is TRBJ1-4, the V gene TRBV6-5; 12 bases align to TRBD1. V lost 6 bases and J lost 7; bases outside the gene matches: 3. Germline V CDR1 and CDR2: MNHEY, SVGAGI. CDR3 length: 14 amino acids. The CDR3 spells CASRGQGAGEKLFF. CDR3 nucleotides: TGTGCCAGCAGGGGACAGGGGGCGGGTGAAAAACTGTTTTTT.

This chain joins TRBV11-3 and TRBJ2-3; a possible D gene is TRBD2 (6 bases). This CDR3 region has 14 residues. Germline loops: CDR1 SGHNT, CDR2 YENEEA. Trimming took off 5 bases at V and 6 bases at J, with 15 bases between the two ends. The CDR3 sequence is CASSQSGGGDTQYF. The CDR3 DNA reads TGTGCCAGCAGCCAAAGCGGTGGAGGGGATACGCAGTATTTT.

In this sample, this clone turned up a few times. This chain joins TRBV19 and TRBJ1-5; 9 bases match TRBD1. The CDR3 extends over 15 amino acids. The germline V gene encodes CDR1 LNHDA and CDR2 SQIVND (reference sequence). V shed 6 bases, J shed 6 bases, and the junction held 9 bases outside the gene matches. CDR3 sequence reads: CASSTTGGQGQPQHF. In DNA, the CDR3 is TGTGCCAGTAGCACGACAGGGGGACAGGGTCAGCCCCAGCATTTT.

V and J are TRBV5-5 and TRBJ2-7, with 7 bases identical to TRBD1. The CDR3 has 15 amino acids. Per germline, CDR1 SGHKS and CDR2 YYEKEE (reference sequence). Trimming cost V 2 bases and J 2 bases; bases outside gene matches: 7. CDR3 protein: CASSFGAGGAYEQYF. CDR3 sequence (DNA): TGTGCCAGCAGCTTTGGGGCAGGGGGAGCCTACGAGCAGTACTTC.

V gene TRBV6-2 or TRBV6-3 combines with J gene TRBJ2-4, with D unclear. V lost 2 bases and J 0 bases, leaving 8 bases between the germline ends. Germline assignment: CDR1 MNHEY and CDR2 SVGEGT. CDR3 length: 15 residues. The CDR3 here is CASSYDNLAKNIQYF. In nucleotides, the CDR3 is TGTGCCAGCAGTTACGACAACCTAGCCAAAAACATTCAGTACTTC.

The chain employs TRBV7-9 and TRBJ1-2, with D tentatively TRBD1 (5 bases). Trimming shortened V by 1 base and J by 3 bases, and 12 bases separated the two germline ends. The CDR3 contains 15 residues. Germline CDR1 SEHNR, CDR2 FQNEAQ (reference sequence). In DNA form, the CDR3 reads TGTGCCAGCAGCTTAGTTCTCAGGGAGGACTATGGCTACACCTTC. Amino acids: CASSLVLREDYGYTF.

The genes are TRBV12-3 or TRBV12-4 and TRBJ2-7, with 8 bases aligning to TRBD2. This CDR3 comprises 12 residues. With 5 bases clipped from V and 7 bases from J, the junction kept 4 bases outside the gene matches. The CDR3 sequence: CASSLGLAEQYF. The CDR3 DNA reads TGTGCCAGCAGTCTCGGACTAGCTGAGCAGTACTTC.

The V gene is TRBV7-9, the J gene TRBJ2-1; no definite D call. Trimming removed 5 bases at V and 4 bases at J, with 9 bases between. CDR1 is SEHNR and CDR2 is FQNEAQ in the germline V gene (reference sequence). The CDR3 has 13 residues. The CDR3 sequence: CASSPGSYNEQFF. CDR3 in DNA: TGTGCCAGCAGCCCCGGGTCGTACAATGAGCAGTTCTTC.

CDR3 nucleotide sequence: TGTGCCAGCTCACCATTCGACAGTAAGGCTAACTATGGCTACACCTTC. The encoded protein is CASSPFDSKANYGYTF. The V and J genes are TRBV18 and TRBJ1-2, with D perhaps TRBD1 (5 bases). The CDR3 runs to 16 residues. Trimming cost V 2 bases and J 0 bases, with 13 bases left between them. From germline, CDR1 is KGHSH and CDR2 LQKENI.

The chain uses TRBV7-9 and TRBJ1-2; D is ambiguous. Trimming stripped 1 base from V and 4 bases from J, with 4 bases between. The germline gives CDR1 SEHNR, CDR2 FQNEAQ (reference sequence). CDR3 length equals 12 residues. CDR3 in DNA: TGTGCCAGCAGCTTAGACGGCTATGGCTACACCTTC. Its translation is CASSLDGYGYTF.

CDR3 protein: CASSLEGGGSGYTF. The DNA of the CDR3 is TGTGCCAGCAGTCTCGAAGGGGGTGGGTCTGGCTACACCTTC. The chain recombines TRBV2 with TRBJ1-2, with D perhaps TRBD1 (6 bases). The CDR3 spans 14 residues. V lost 5 bases, J lost 7 bases, and 17 bases lay in between. CDR1 and CDR2 (germline): SNHLY, FYNNEI. Full variable domain (missing parts from reference TRBV2 and TRBJ1-2): EPEVTQTPSHQVTQMGQEVILRCVPISNHLYFYWYRQILGQKVEFLVSFYNNEISEKSEIFDDQFSVERPDGSNFTLKIRSTKLEDSAMYFCASSLEGGGSGYTFGSGTRLTVV.

The gene calls are TRBV30 and TRBJ2-6, with 8 bases fitting TRBD1. The germline V gene has CDR1 GTSNPN and CDR2 SVGIG (reference sequence). V gave up 3 bases and J gave up 3 bases; unmatched junction bases: 4. This CDR3 has 15 amino acids. CDR3 in amino acids: CAWSADRGGANVLTF. CDR3 nucleotide sequence: TGTGCCTGGAGCGCCGACAGGGGTGGGGCCAACGTCCTGACTTTC.

This chain uses TRBV19 with TRBJ1-5, with 10 bases aligning to TRBD1. Losses at the gene ends were 6 bases for V and 2 bases for J; bases not matched to a gene: 7. The CDR3 is made up of 16 amino acids. Germline V gene lookup returns CDR1 LNHDA and CDR2 SQIVND (reference sequence). In DNA, the CDR3 is TGTGCCAGTAGCGCGACAGGGGGCGCGGGCAATCAGCCCCAGCATTTT. Encoded protein: CASSATGGAGNQPQHF.

The chain is built from TRBV19 and TRBJ2-1, with 9 bases aligning to TRBD2. The CDR3 has 15 amino acids. Trimming at V came to 6 bases and at J to 7 bases, leaving 10 bases not matched to a gene. The V gene's germline CDR1 is LNHDA and CDR2 SQIVND (reference sequence). Here the CDR3 reads CASSSGLAGSNEQFF. The CDR3 nucleotides read TGTGCCAGTAGCTCTGGGCTAGCGGGGTCAAATGAGCAGTTCTTC.

The chain has TRBV4-2 and TRBJ2-3; 8 bases fit TRBD2. Trimming removed 4 bases from V and 2 bases from J; junction bases left unmatched: 2. Germline loops: CDR1 LGHNA, CDR2 YNFKEQ. This CDR3 comprises 14 residues. Written as DNA, the CDR3 is TGTGCCAGCAGCCTTAGCGGGGCCACAGATACGCAGTATTTT. Its protein product is CASSLSGATDTQYF.

The chain has TRBV3-1 (or the pseudogene TRBV3-2) and TRBJ2-1; 7 nucleotides line up with TRBD2. V dropped 5 bases and J dropped 5; count of bases not matched to a gene: 6. Looked up from germline, CDR1 is LGHDT and CDR2 is YNNKEL (reference sequence). The CDR3 has 14 amino acids. DNA of the CDR3: TGTGCCAGCAGCTGGGGGGGACTTCACAATGAGCAGTTCTTC. Protein product: CASSWGGLHNEQFF.

V and J are TRBV11-2 and TRBJ2-6; tentative D call: TRBD1 (5 bases). V shed 7 bases and J shed 1 base, with 14 bases lying between them. Germline values: CDR1 SGHAT, CDR2 FQNNGV. The CDR3 sequence is 16 residues long. The CDR3 nucleotides read TGTGCCAGCATCTCCCAAGGGGCTTCTGGGGCCAACGTCCTGACTTTC. Its protein is CASISQGASGANVLTF.

The chain recombines TRBV5-4 with TRBJ1-1; D perhaps matches TRBD1 (6 bases). With 4 bases removed from V and 11 bases from J, the gap between germline ends came to 18 bases. Germline V gene sequence: CDR1 SGHNT, CDR2 YYREEE (reference sequence). The CDR3 is made up of 13 amino acids. CDR3 sequence (DNA): TGTGCCAGCAGCCTGCTAGGGGGTTTGGGCGCTTTCTTT. This codes for CASSLLGGLGAFF.

The V and J genes are TRBV10-1 and TRBJ2-3; D is ambiguous. Trimming removed 2 bases from V and 6 bases from J, with 12 bases in between. Germline V gives CDR1 WNHNN, CDR2 SYGVQD (reference sequence). The CDR3 totals 14 residues. The CDR3 DNA follows: TGCGCCAGCAGTGAGGACTTCCCTAGGGATACGCAGTATTTT. Residues: CASSEDFPRDTQYF.

The rearrangement joins TRBV15 to TRBJ2-7, with 10 bases identical to TRBD1. Per germline, CDR1 LNHNV and CDR2 YYDKDF (reference sequence). The CDR3 totals 15 residues. Trimming at V came to 3 bases and at J to 3 bases, leaving 5 bases not matched to a gene. CDR3 sequence: CATSRGGQGLYEQYF. The CDR3 DNA follows: TGTGCCACCAGCAGGGGGGGACAGGGGCTCTACGAGCAGTACTTC.

V and J are TRBV19 and TRBJ1-2; perhaps TRBD1 as D (5 bases). V lost 4 bases and J 0 bases, leaving 9 bases between the germline ends. This CDR3 region has 14 residues. The germline CDR1 and CDR2 sequences are LNHDA and SQIVND (reference sequence). The CDR3 DNA is TGTGCCAGTAGTACGACAGAGACTAACTATGGCTACACCTTC. Residues: CASSTTETNYGYTF.